This T cell receptor beta chain was captured by sequencing in a study of beta chain features in type 1 diabetes. Study results and limitations: Shorter TCRB CDR3s, moderately but significantly so, marked every one of the four CD4+ subsets in Type 1 diabetes patients. In cDNA sequencing, cells with high TCR expression could be over-represented. Sampled from patients, naive, central memory and Treg TCRB repertoires appeared more similar than those sampled from healthy donors.

The CDR3 totals 13 residues. The germline gives CDR1 GTSNPN, CDR2 SVGIG (reference sequence). V shed 3 bases and J shed 4 bases, with 12 bases lying between them. Expressed TCRB transcripts were sequenced, since all the RNA that had been isolated was reverse transcribed. The assay was immunoSEQ multiplex PCR, and TCRdb's table has in-frame clones only and misses some. The sample has about 260,000 clones, over 65% seen once. This clone was counted between two and nine times. What it binds is not known. Every donor had blood drawn once into heparin, approximately 120 mL on average. Specimen: naive CD4+ T cells from blood. The chain employs TRBV30 and TRBJ2-5; maybe TRBD2 (5 bases). The sequence derives from a man aged 25-40 years in good health. The DNA for the CDR3 is TGTGCCTGGAGGCAGACTATTGGAGAGACCCAGTACTTC. Protein sequence: CAWRQTIGETQYF. The complete variable domain, with remaining parts taken from reference TRBV30 and TRBJ2-5, reads SQTIHQWPATLVQPVGSPLSLECTVEGTSNPNLYWYRQAAGRGLQLLFYSVGIGQISSEVPQNLSASRPQDRQFILSSKKLLLSDSGFYLCAWRQTIGETQYFGPGTRLLVL.